This T cell receptor beta chain was recovered during a study of cytomegalovirus exposure and HLA in healthy donors. The CDR3 contains 14 residues. Germline V lookup: CDR1 SGHRS, CDR2 YFSETQ. Trimming pared 4 bases from V and 1 base from J, leaving 11 bases between. The PCR contained 60 Vbeta and 13 Jbeta primers. Repertoires were generated with immunoSEQ multiplex PCR, while TCRdb's copy carries only in-frame clones and drops some. The data hold some 160,000 clones, with roughly 80% observed a single time. This clone turned up a few times. This clonotype originated in a male donor in good health and CMV-seronegative. Sequencing was carried out using PBMCs. The chain links TRBV5-1 to TRBJ1-1; D is unresolved. CDR3 in amino acids: CASSPGRANTEAFF. CDR3 nucleotides: TGCGCCAGCAGCCCGGGGAGGGCGAACACTGAAGCTTTCTTT. The complete variable domain, with remaining parts taken from reference TRBV5-1 and TRBJ1-1, reads KAGVTQTPRYLIKTRGQQVTLSCSPISGHRSVSWYQQTPGQGLQFLFEYFSETQRNKGNFPGRFSGRQFSNSRSEMNVSTLELGDSALYLCASSPGRANTEAFFGQGTRLTVV.